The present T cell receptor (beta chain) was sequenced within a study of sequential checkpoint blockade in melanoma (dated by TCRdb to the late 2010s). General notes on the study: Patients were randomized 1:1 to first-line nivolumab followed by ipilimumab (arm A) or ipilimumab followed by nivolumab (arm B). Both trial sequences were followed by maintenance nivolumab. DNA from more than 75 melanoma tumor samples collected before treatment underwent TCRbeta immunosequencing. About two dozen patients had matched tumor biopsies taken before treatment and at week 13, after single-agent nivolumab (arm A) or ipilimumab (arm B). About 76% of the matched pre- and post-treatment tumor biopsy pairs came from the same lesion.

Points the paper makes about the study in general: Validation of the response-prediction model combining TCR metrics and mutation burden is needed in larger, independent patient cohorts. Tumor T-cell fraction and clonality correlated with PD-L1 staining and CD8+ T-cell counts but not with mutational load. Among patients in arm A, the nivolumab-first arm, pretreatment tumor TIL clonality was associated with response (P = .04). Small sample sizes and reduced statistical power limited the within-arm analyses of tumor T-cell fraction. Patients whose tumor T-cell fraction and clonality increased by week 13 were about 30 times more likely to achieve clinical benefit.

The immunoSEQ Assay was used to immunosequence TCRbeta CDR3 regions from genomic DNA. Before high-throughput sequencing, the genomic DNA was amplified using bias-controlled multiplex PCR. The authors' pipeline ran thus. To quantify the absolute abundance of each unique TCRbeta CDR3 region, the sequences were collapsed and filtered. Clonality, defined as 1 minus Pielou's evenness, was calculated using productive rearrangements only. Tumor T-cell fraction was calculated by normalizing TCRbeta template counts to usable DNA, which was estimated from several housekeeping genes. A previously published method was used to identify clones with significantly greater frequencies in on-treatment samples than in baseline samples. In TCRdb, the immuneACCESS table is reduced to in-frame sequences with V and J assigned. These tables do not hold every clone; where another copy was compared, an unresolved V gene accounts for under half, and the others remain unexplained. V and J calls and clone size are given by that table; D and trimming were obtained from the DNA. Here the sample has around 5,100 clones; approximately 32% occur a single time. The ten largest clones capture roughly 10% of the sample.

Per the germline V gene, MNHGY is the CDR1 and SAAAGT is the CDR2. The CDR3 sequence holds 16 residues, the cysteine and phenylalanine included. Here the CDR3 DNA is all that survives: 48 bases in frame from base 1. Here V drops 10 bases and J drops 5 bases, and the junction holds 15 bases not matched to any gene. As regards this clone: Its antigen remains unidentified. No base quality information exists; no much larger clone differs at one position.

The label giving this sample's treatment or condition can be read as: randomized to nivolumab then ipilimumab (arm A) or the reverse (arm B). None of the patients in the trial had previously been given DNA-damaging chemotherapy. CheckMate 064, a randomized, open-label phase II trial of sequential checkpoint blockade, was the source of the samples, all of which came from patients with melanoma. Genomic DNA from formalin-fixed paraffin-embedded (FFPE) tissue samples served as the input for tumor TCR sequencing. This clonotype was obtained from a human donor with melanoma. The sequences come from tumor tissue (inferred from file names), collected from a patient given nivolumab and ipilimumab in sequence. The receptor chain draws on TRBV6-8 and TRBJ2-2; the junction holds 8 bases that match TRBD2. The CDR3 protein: CAIRGPGTSRTGELFF. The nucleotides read TGTGCCATCAGGGGCCCCGGGACTAGTCGGACCGGGGAGCTGTTTTTT.